Each of the 15 T cell receptor beta chains below was sequenced from the same sample in a study of blood T cell repertoires in COVID-19. Some clones are missing from TCRdb's copy, which holds only in-frame ones; the method was immunoSEQ multiplex PCR. The profile shows about 370,000 clones, around 89% of them singletons. Specimen: PBMCs or T cells enriched from blood (not recorded which). The receptors here all came from a man between 18 and 29 years old who had recovered from COVID-19.

V usage is TRBV28 and J usage is TRBJ2-5; no firm D call. Germline-derived CDR1 and CDR2 are MDHEN and SYDVKM. The CDR3 covers 14 residues. V was cut by 5 bases and J by 5 bases, with 15 bases left in between. The CDR3 nucleotides are TGTGCCAGCAGTACCCCTGGCCTGAGGGAGACCCAGTACTTC. As protein: CASSTPGLRETQYF.

This clone was counted only a few times. The chain is built from TRBV29-1 and TRBJ1-1, with 9 nucleotides matching TRBD1. The CDR3 runs to 13 residues. The junction had 6 bases not matched to a gene; V was cut back by 5 bases and J by 5 bases. Germline V gene data show CDR1 as SQVTM and CDR2 as ANQGSEA. CDR3 loop: CSVNRGQGTEAFF. CDR3 nucleotide sequence: TGCAGCGTTAACAGGGGGCAGGGAACTGAAGCTTTCTTT.

This clone appeared a single time. The rearrangement joins TRBV9 to TRBJ1-1, with 9 bases that match TRBD1. The CDR3 sequence is 14 residues long. V shed 4 bases and J 4 bases; nucleotides not matched to a gene: 5. Germline CDR1 reads SGDLS; CDR2 reads YYNGEE. The CDR3 sequence is CASSPPTGGTEAFF. For the CDR3, the DNA is TGTGCCAGCAGCCCTCCGACAGGGGGCACTGAAGCTTTCTTT. Using reference TRBV9 and TRBJ1-1 for the parts outside the CDR3, the full variable domain is DSGVTQTPKHLITATGQRVTLRCSPRSGDLSVYWYQQSLDQGLQFLIQYYNGEERAKGNILERFSAQQFPDLHSELNLSSLELGDSALYFCASSPPTGGTEAFFGQGTRLTVV.

The gene calls are TRBV2 and TRBJ1-3; D call uncertain. V was cut by 0 bases and J by 0 bases, with 6 bases left in between. CDR3 size: 15 residues. Germline CDR1 is SNHLY and CDR2 is FYNNEI. The CDR3 loop reads CASSEAVYSGNTIYF. DNA of the CDR3: TGTGCCAGCAGTGAAGCTGTCTACTCTGGAAACACCATATATTTT.

The chain carries TRBV2 and TRBJ1-2; 7 bases are a match to TRBD1. There are 15 residues in the CDR3. Per germline, CDR1 SNHLY and CDR2 FYNNEI. The ends lost 3 bases at V and 5 bases at J; junction bases unmatched: 9. CDR3: CASSDPWTGEYGYTF. As DNA, the CDR3 is TGTGCCAGCAGTGACCCCTGGACAGGCGAGTATGGCTACACCTTC.

The CDR3 reads CASNHLENYGYTF. CDR3 in DNA: TGTGCCAGCAATCACCTCGAGAACTATGGCTACACCTTC. The V and J genes are TRBV2 and TRBJ1-2; D unclear. There are 13 residues in the CDR3. V was pared by 7 bases and J by 2 bases, with 11 bases between. CDR1 and CDR2 (germline): SNHLY, FYNNEI.

The rearrangement uses TRBV7-9 and TRBJ1-2; D is possibly TRBD1 (6 bases). V gave up 5 bases and J gave up 0 bases, with 10 bases separating them. Germline CDR1 SEHNR, CDR2 FQNEAQ (reference sequence). The CDR3 consists of 14 residues. In DNA, the CDR3 is TGTGCCAGCAGCCCAGGACAGCCTAACTATGGCTACACCTTC. Amino acid sequence: CASSPGQPNYGYTF. Full variable domain (outside the CDR3, taken from reference TRBV7-9 and TRBJ1-2): DTGVSQNPRHKITKRGQNVTFRCDPISEHNRLYWYRQTLGQGPEFLTYFQNEAQLEKSRLLSDRFSAERPKGSFSTLEIQRTEQGDSAMYLCASSPGQPNYGYTFGSGTRLTVV.

The chain recombines TRBV11-3 with TRBJ2-2, with 11 bases that match TRBD2. Per the germline V gene, CDR1 is SGHNT and CDR2 is YENEEA. The ends lost 5 bases at V and 6 bases at J; junction bases unmatched: 8. The CDR3 length is 16 residues. CDR3 nucleotide sequence: TGTGCCAGCAGCCCGGGACTAGCGGAGGGGGCCGGGGAGCTGTTTTTT. This translates into CASSPGLAEGAGELFF.

This clone appeared once. The chain carries TRBV11-2 and TRBJ1-2, with D possibly TRBD1 on 5 matching bases. The CDR3 has 14 residues. Per the germline V gene, CDR1 is SGHAT and CDR2 is FQNNGV. V lost 2 bases to trimming and J lost 5 bases, with 12 bases between them. Here the CDR3 reads CASSLPGTGYGYTF. The CDR3, as DNA: TGTGCCAGCAGCTTACCCGGGACTGGATATGGCTACACCTTC.

This clone showed up just once. The chain couples TRBV18 to TRBJ2-5, with D unclear. Deletions cut 1 base from V and 7 bases from J, with 7 bases between. Germline V lookup: CDR1 KGHSH, CDR2 LQKENI. The CDR3 extends over 12 amino acids. The CDR3 here is CASSPREATQYF. CDR3 nucleotides: TGTGCCAGCTCACCACGAGAGGCGACCCAGTACTTC.

V gene TRBV3-1 (or the pseudogene TRBV3-2) combines with J gene TRBJ2-1, with a tentative D call TRBD2 (5 bases). Trimming stripped 6 bases from V and 10 bases from J, with 22 bases between. This CDR3 is built from 15 residues. From germline, CDR1 is LGHDT and CDR2 YNNKEL (reference sequence). DNA for the CDR3: TGTGCCAGCAGAACAGCGGAACCACGCCCGTTCGAGCAGTTCTTC. It specifies CASRTAEPRPFEQFF.

The chain links TRBV23-1 to TRBJ2-7; 9 bases fit TRBD1. TRBV23-1 is filed as an ORF, its function uncertain. Losses at the gene ends were 2 bases for V and 3 bases for J; bases not matched to a gene: 5. This CDR3 contains 15 residues. The CDR3 DNA is TGCGCCAGCAGTCAACCGGGACAGGGATTCTACGAGCAGTACTTC. Translated, it gives CASSQPGQGFYEQYF.

The rearrangement joins TRBV28 to TRBJ2-1; 10 bases line up with TRBD2. Germline V gene sequence: CDR1 MDHEN, CDR2 SYDVKM. V trimming: 3 bases; J trimming: 9 bases; junction bases outside the gene matches: 8. The CDR3 contains 15 residues. The CDR3 region is CASSFPLAGLSEQFF. CDR3 DNA: TGTGCCAGCAGTTTCCCACTAGCGGGATTAAGTGAGCAGTTCTTC.

The gene calls are TRBV15 and TRBJ1-6, with D tentatively TRBD1 (5 bases). This CDR3 is 12 amino acids long. The V end lost 8 bases, the J end lost 9 bases, and 11 bases lay between the germline ends. CDR1 is LNHNV and CDR2 is YYDKDF in the germline V gene (reference sequence). The CDR3 nucleotides are TGTGCCACCCGGCAGGGAGGTTCACCCCTCCACTTT. It encodes CATRQGGSPLHF. The variable domain in full, completed from reference TRBV15 and TRBJ1-6, reads DAMVIQNPRYQVTQFGKPVTLSCSQTLNHNVMYWYQQKSSQAPKLLFHYYDKDFNNEADTPDNFQSRRPNTSFCFLDIRSPGLGDTAMYLCATRQGGSPLHFGNGTRLTVT.

The V and J genes are TRBV2 and TRBJ1-1; D not certain. Germline V gives CDR1 SNHLY, CDR2 FYNNEI. The CDR3 covers 19 residues. The V gene lost 0 bases and the J gene lost 4 bases, with 24 bases spanning the gap. Here the CDR3 reads CASSEALQFLGGGSTEAFF. Here the CDR3 DNA reads TGTGCCAGCAGTGAAGCGCTTCAGTTCTTGGGTGGAGGAAGCACTGAAGCTTTCTTT.